This T cell receptor beta chain was identified during a study of T-cell memory formation after mild COVID-19. This clonotype was detected a few times. MiXCR, applied by TCRdb to the 5' RACE reads, yields one record per CDR3 protein. The sample lists more than 250,000 distinct CDR3 sequences; roughly 15% were seen once. This sequence was found in a man aged 18-30 years who had mild COVID-19 (a few samples of this study predate the infection). Cell type and time point are not known. Specimen: PBMCs or a T cell subset sorted from them (not recorded which).

CDR3 sequence: CSLATETQETQYF. The CDR3 DNA reads TGCAGTTTAGCGACAGAAACACAAGAGACCCAGTACTTC. V is TRBV29-1 and J is TRBJ2-5, with D possibly being TRBD1 or TRBD2 (5 bases each). CDR1 is SQVTM and CDR2 is ANQGSEA in the germline V gene. This CDR3 is built from 13 residues.